These 22 T cell receptor beta chains share one sample of origin, sequenced in a study of post-analysis software for immune sequencing data. cDNA libraries of TCR beta carried unique molecular identifiers. Via MiXCR, TCRdb re-called the PCR reads, giving one row per CDR3 protein. The sample contains roughly 650,000 distinct CDR3 sequences, 55% to 60% of which appear only once. Notes on the study in general: Five or six TRBV segments appeared more often in patients than in controls, and TRBV5-6, TRBV5-1 and TRBV20-1 were among these.

These receptors lack a known antigen. The sequenced material came from blood. The origin of the receptors is a girl aged 2-15 years with multiple sclerosis.

This chain uses TRBV3-1 with TRBJ2-1, with TRBD2 matching over 11 bases. V lost 1 base and J lost 1; bases outside the gene matches: 3. The CDR3 runs to 17 residues. From germline, CDR1 is LGHDT and CDR2 YNNKEL (reference sequence). DNA of the CDR3: TGTGCCAGCAGCCAAGTTAGACTAGCGGGGTCCTACAATGAGCAGTTCTTC. Translated: CASSQVRLAGSYNEQFF.

The rearrangement links TRBV15 to TRBJ1-2; no clear D gene. The CDR3 has 12 amino acids. The germline V and J ends were trimmed by 4 bases and 5 bases, with 8 bases remaining between them. Germline V gene lookup returns CDR1 LNHNV and CDR2 YYDKDF (reference sequence). DNA for the CDR3: TGTGCCACCAGCAAAGATGGTTATGGCTACACCTTC. Its translation: CATSKDGYGYTF.

The table lists this clonotype with a count of one. V and J are TRBV6-2 or TRBV6-3 and TRBJ2-2; weak D call: TRBD2 (7 bases). Trimming pared 3 bases from V and 2 bases from J, leaving 22 bases between. The CDR3 runs to 19 residues. Per germline, CDR1 MNHEY and CDR2 SVGEGT. CDR3 loop: CASSYIGIGGGFNTGELFF. As DNA, the CDR3 is TGTGCCAGCAGTTATATAGGAATTGGCGGGGGCTTCAACACCGGGGAGCTGTTTTTT.

This clonotype was observed a handful of times. V is TRBV10-3 and J is TRBJ2-1, with D perhaps given as TRBD1 or TRBD2 (6 bases each). V was trimmed by 8 bases and J by 8 bases, leaving 13 bases between them. This CDR3 comprises 12 residues. Germline V gene data show CDR1 as ENHRY and CDR2 as SYGVKD. CDR3 residues: CAIPNGGYEQFF. In nucleotides, the CDR3 is TGTGCCATCCCGAACGGGGGCTATGAGCAGTTCTTC.

With regard to this clonotype: Sequence at one end of the junction differs from germline and may be a read error. The chain carries TRBV5-1 and TRBJ2-4, with D unresolved. Germline V gene lookup returns CDR1 SGHRS and CDR2 YFSETQ. There are 15 residues in the CDR3. The CDR3 DNA reads as TGCGCCTGCAGCTTTGACTCGATAGCCAAAAACATTCAGTACTTC. Its protein product is CACSFDSIAKNIQYF.

The V call is TRBV9, the J call TRBJ2-2; 15 positions agree with TRBD2. This CDR3 has 18 amino acids. From germline, CDR1 is SGDLS and CDR2 YYNGEE. The trim removed 4 bases at V and 1 base at J, leaving 5 bases unmatched. The CDR3 coding sequence is TGTGCCAGCAGCCCACGGGGACTAGCGGGAGGGAACACCGGGGAGCTGTTTTTT. Translation gives CASSPRGLAGGNTGELFF. The full variable domain, completed using reference TRBV9 and TRBJ2-2, is DSGVTQTPKHLITATGQRVTLRCSPRSGDLSVYWYQQSLDQGLQFLIQYYNGEERAKGNILERFSAQQFPDLHSELNLSSLELGDSALYFCASSPRGLAGGNTGELFFGEGSRLTVL.

This chain uses TRBV7-9 with TRBJ1-2; D gene ambiguous. In germline, CDR1 is SEHNR, CDR2 FQNEAQ (reference sequence). Trimming took off 1 base at V and 2 bases at J, with 8 bases between the two ends. This CDR3 spans 14 amino acids. This CDR3 reads CASSLVHGNYGYTF. The DNA of the CDR3 is TGTGCCAGCAGCTTAGTGCACGGGAACTATGGCTACACCTTC.

This chain's CDR3 is CASSPLGVPNTEAFF. In nucleotides, the CDR3 is TGTGCCAGCTCACCTCTAGGGGTGCCGAACACTGAAGCTTTCTTT. This chain uses TRBV18 with TRBJ1-1; a possible D gene is TRBD1 (5 bases). Germline V CDR1 and CDR2: KGHSH, LQKENI. The CDR3 length is 15 residues. V lost 3 bases and J lost 1, with 12 bases in between.

The rearrangement uses TRBV7-2 and TRBJ1-1; no firm D call. CDR1 is SGHTA and CDR2 is FQGNSA in the germline V gene. V gave up 5 bases and J gave up 0 bases, with 13 bases separating them. CDR3 size: 15 residues. The CDR3 protein is CASSPWPSMNTEAFF. The CDR3 bases are TGTGCCAGCAGCCCGTGGCCCTCAATGAACACTGAAGCTTTCTTT. Together with reference TRBV7-2 and TRBJ1-1, the CDR3 gives the full variable domain: GAGVSQSPSNKVTEKGKDVELRCDPISGHTALYWYRQSLGQGLEFLIYFQGNSAPDKSGLPSDRFSAERTGGSVSTLTIQRTQQEDSAVYLCASSPWPSMNTEAFFGQGTRLTVV.

This clonotype came up many times. The J gene is TRBJ2-7, the V gene TRBV7-6; TRBD1 matches 9 bases. This CDR3 has 15 amino acids. The germline V gene has CDR1 SGHVS and CDR2 FNYEAQ. V dropped 4 bases and J dropped 1; count of bases not matched to a gene: 5. CDR3 bases: TGTGCCAGCAGCTCAGGGACAGGGAGTTCCTACGAGCAGTACTTC. Its translation is CASSSGTGSSYEQYF. Full variable domain (missing parts from reference TRBV7-6 and TRBJ2-7): GAGVSQSPRYKVTKRGQDVALRCDPISGHVSLYWYRQALGQGPEFLTYFNYEAQQDKSGLPNDRFSAERPEGSISTLTIQRTEQRDSAMYRCASSSGTGSSYEQYFGPGTRLTVT.

This sequence joins TRBV21-1 and TRBJ2-4; the D call TRBD1 from the table was never checked on the DNA. TRBV21-1 is designated a pseudogene. This CDR3 is 17 amino acids long. The CDR3 DNA sequence: TGTGCCAGCAGCAAAGAGAACAGGGATCTAGCCAAAAACATTCAGTACTTC. It yields the protein CASSKENRDLAKNIQYF.

The DNA for the CDR3 is TGTGCCAGCAGCCCGAGACAGTTAGCCAAAAACATTCAGTACTTC. Translated, it gives CASSPRQLAKNIQYF. The chain is built from TRBV5-6 and TRBJ2-4; the D gene is possibly TRBD1 (5 bases). Trimming took off 4 bases at V and 0 bases at J, with 11 bases between the two ends. Looked up from germline, CDR1 is SGHDT and CDR2 is YYEEEE. The CDR3 contains 15 residues.

In its sample, this clonotype was seen once. The chain employs TRBV7-8 and TRBJ1-2; D is unclear. There are 13 residues in the CDR3. Germline V gives CDR1 SGHVS, CDR2 FQNEAQ. V was trimmed by 5 bases and J by 7 bases, leaving 14 bases between them. The CDR3 loop is CASSPRVRPGYTF. The CDR3 nucleotides read TGTGCCAGCAGCCCGCGGGTCCGACCTGGCTACACCTTC.

The chain joins TRBV5-1 to TRBJ2-5; D possibly corresponds to TRBD2 (6 bases). CDR1 and CDR2 (germline): SGHRS, YFSETQ. V dropped 2 bases and J dropped 8 bases, with 13 bases sitting between them. There are 13 residues in the CDR3. CDR3 sequence: CASSFSEEGTQYF. DNA of the CDR3: TGCGCCAGCAGCTTTTCTGAGGAGGGAACCCAGTACTTC.

This clonotype was picked up one time. The V call is TRBV6-4, the J call TRBJ2-1; maybe TRBD2 (5 bases). V was trimmed by 9 bases and J by 7 bases, leaving 25 bases between them. Germline V gene lookup returns CDR1 MRHNA and CDR2 SNTAGT. This CDR3 region has 16 residues. The CDR3 sequence: CASRPGLGAVRNEQFF. DNA for the CDR3: TGTGCCAGTCGCCCCGGACTGGGCGCGGTTCGGAATGAGCAGTTCTTC.

The chain has TRBV28 and TRBJ2-5, with 7 nucleotides matching TRBD1. This CDR3 is built from 15 residues. V shed 4 bases, J shed 2 bases, and the junction held 7 bases outside the gene matches. Germline V CDR1 and CDR2: MDHEN, SYDVKM. The CDR3 bases are TGTGCCAGCAGTTCGCATGGGACAGCTCAAGAGACCCAGTACTTC. Translating it yields CASSSHGTAQETQYF.

The genes are TRBV20-1 and TRBJ2-7, with D possibly called TRBD1 or TRBD2 (5 bases each). The V end was cut by 3 bases, the J end by 6 bases, with 18 bases between. Germline CDR1 and CDR2: DFQATT and SNEGSKA (reference sequence). The CDR3 loop spans 14 amino acids. CDR3 in amino acids: CSASPPGTSGEQYF. In nucleotides, the CDR3 is TGCAGTGCTAGTCCTCCCGGGACCTCCGGCGAGCAGTACTTC.

The chain links TRBV20-1 to TRBJ1-5; D might be TRBD1 (5 bases). Germline V CDR1 and CDR2: DFQATT, SNEGSKA (reference sequence). Between the trimmed V and J ends, which lost 2 bases and 4 bases, there was a span of 9 bases. This CDR3 region has 13 residues. As DNA, the CDR3 is TGCAGTGCTAGACAGGACACAAATCAGCCCCAGCATTTT. Its protein is CSARQDTNQPQHF.

A few counts support this clonotype. An end of the junction does not agree with germline; a read error may underlie this. The chain links TRBV10-2 to TRBJ2-1; TRBD2 agrees at 12 bases. The CDR3 sequence is 18 residues long. Germline lookup yields CDR1 WSHSY and CDR2 SAAADI. CDR3 DNA: TGCGCCGGCAGTGAGACCCCGGCTAGCGGGGGGGCAAACAATGAGCAGTTCTTC. The encoded protein is CAGSETPASGGANNEQFF.

The genes are TRBV20-1 and TRBJ2-7; perhaps TRBD2 as D (7 bases). In germline, CDR1 is DFQATT, CDR2 SNEGSKA (reference sequence). This CDR3 is built from 14 residues. V was shortened by 3 bases and J by 5 bases, with 17 bases between the two germline ends. This chain's CDR3 is CSASPGGSNHEQYF. For the CDR3, the DNA is TGCAGTGCTAGTCCGGGGGGCAGCAACCACGAGCAGTACTTC.

CDR3 sequence reads: CASSQDQAGTEAFF. In DNA, the CDR3 is TGCGCCAGCAGCCAAGATCAAGCGGGGACTGAAGCTTTCTTT. This chain uses TRBV4-1 with TRBJ1-1, with unresolved D. The germline V and J ends were trimmed by 0 bases and 5 bases, with 10 bases remaining between them. Per the germline V gene, CDR1 is MGHRA and CDR2 is YSYEKL. The CDR3 length is 14 residues.

The CDR3 DNA sequence: TGTGCCAGCAGCGTAGCTGGGGTGGACATTCAGTACTTC. Encoded protein: CASSVAGVDIQYF. The chain couples TRBV9 to TRBJ2-4; no clear D gene. Germline assignment: CDR1 SGDLS and CDR2 YYNGEE. This CDR3 contains 13 residues. Trimming removed 0 bases from V and 8 bases from J, with 9 bases in between.